The 27 T cell receptor beta chains below were found in one sample sequenced in a study of shared clonotypes between healthy human individuals. The assay was immunoSEQ multiplex PCR, and TCRdb's table has in-frame clones only and misses some. Of some 470,000 clones listed, less than 80% are singletons. Specimen: PBMCs. The receptors were gathered from a woman in her 40s in good health. Some clones in this sample may be carry-over from other donors' samples.

In the case of this clone: With only one base between it and a far larger clone, this is likely a read error. This sequence joins TRBV2 and TRBJ1-1; possibly TRBD1 for D (6 bases). This CDR3 region has 14 residues. Germline CDR1 SNHLY, CDR2 FYNNEI. V was shortened by 5 bases and J by 11 bases, with 21 bases between the two germline ends. The CDR3, as DNA: TGTGCCAGCAGTAAAGAAACAGGGAGTAGGGATGCTTTCTTT. Translated: CASSKETGSRDAFF. Based on the CDR3 plus reference TRBV2 and TRBJ1-1, the full variable domain is EPEVTQTPSHQVTQMGQEVILRCVPISNHLYFYWYRQILGQKVEFLVSFYNNEISEKSEIFDDQFSVERPDGSNFTLKIRSTKLEDSAMYFCASSKETGSRDAFFGQGTRLTVV.

The chain combines TRBV10-2 with TRBJ2-4; D is perhaps TRBD2 (6 bases). Deletions cut 0 bases from V and 7 bases from J, with 19 bases between. The CDR3 covers 17 residues. Germline CDR1 WSHSY, CDR2 SAAADI. CDR3 in DNA: TGCGCCAGCAGTGAGTCGATGATAGCGCTAGCGAATAACATTCAGTACTTC. Its translation: CASSESMIALANNIQYF.

This clone was seen only a few times. The chain links TRBV18 to TRBJ1-2; no clear D gene. Germline V CDR1 and CDR2: KGHSH, LQKENI. With 4 bases removed from V and 3 bases from J, the gap between germline ends came to 6 bases. The CDR3 runs to 12 residues. The CDR3 is CASSQGYYGYTF. The CDR3 DNA reads as TGTGCCAGCTCACAGGGTTACTATGGCTACACCTTC.

The genes are TRBV5-6 and TRBJ2-1; no clear D. The germline V and J ends were trimmed by 7 bases and 2 bases, with 19 bases remaining between them. CDR1 and CDR2 from the germline V gene are SGHDT and YYEEEE. This CDR3 has 16 residues. The CDR3 spells CASAHPPPRPYNEQFF. The CDR3 region has the DNA TGTGCCAGCGCCCACCCCCCCCCACGGCCCTACAATGAGCAGTTCTTC.

V usage is TRBV7-9 and J usage is TRBJ1-2, with 7 nucleotides matching TRBD1. The J segment lost 8 bases and the V segment lost 3 bases, leaving 12 bases of the junction unmatched. The CDR3 totals 15 residues. Germline V gene sequence: CDR1 SEHNR, CDR2 FQNEAQ (reference sequence). The CDR3, as DNA: TGTGCCAGCAGCTTTCCGGGACAGCGTCTCCCAGGCTACACCTTC. As protein: CASSFPGQRLPGYTF.

Concerning this clone: A far larger clone is just one base off, so this is likely a read error. This rearrangement joins TRBV7-9 to TRBJ2-7; D unclear. The CDR3 is 13 residues long. CDR1 is SEHNR and CDR2 is FQNEAQ in the germline V gene (reference sequence). This CDR3 reads CAGSSRGPYEQYF. CDR3 nucleotides: TGTGCCGGCAGCTCCCGAGGACCCTACGAGCAGTACTTC.

This chain joins TRBV18 and TRBJ2-5; possibly TRBD1 or TRBD2 for D (5 bases each). In germline, CDR1 is KGHSH, CDR2 LQKENI. The CDR3 runs to 18 residues. Between the trimmed V and J ends, which lost 3 bases and 5 bases, there was a span of 25 bases. This CDR3 is CASSPPLASSVGAETQYF. In nucleotides, the CDR3 is TGTGCCAGCTCACCGCCCCTCGCGAGTAGCGTTGGGGCGGAGACCCAGTACTTC.

In nucleotides, the CDR3 is TGTGCCAGCAGTTACTCGAGGGGGGCCTATGGCTACACCTTC. Translated, it gives CASSYSRGAYGYTF. The chain is built from TRBV6-6 and TRBJ1-2, with D maybe TRBD1 (6 bases). The germline V gene encodes CDR1 MNHNY and CDR2 SVGAGI (reference sequence). V dropped 0 bases and J dropped 4 bases, with 9 bases sitting between them. This CDR3 spans 14 amino acids.

In DNA form, the CDR3 reads TGTGCCTGGAGTGTATCGGGGAATGCGCAGTATTTT. As protein: CAWSVSGNAQYF. The chain combines TRBV30 with TRBJ2-3, with TRBD2 as a possible D gene (5 bases). Germline V gene data show CDR1 as GTSNPN and CDR2 as SVGIG (reference sequence). The germline V and J ends were trimmed by 0 bases and 10 bases, with 11 bases remaining between them. The CDR3 totals 12 residues.

V and J are TRBV4-3 and TRBJ2-1; D is undetermined. Trimming cost V 0 bases and J 9 bases, with 18 bases left between them. The germline gives CDR1 LGHNA, CDR2 YSLEER. This CDR3 contains 16 residues. CDR3 loop: CASSQDHGLVWAEQFF. CDR3 DNA sequence: TGCGCCAGCAGCCAAGATCATGGTTTGGTGTGGGCTGAGCAGTTCTTC.

The chain employs TRBV28 and TRBJ2-7; TRBD2 matches 7 bases. The J segment lost 3 bases and the V segment lost 1 base, leaving 6 bases of the junction unmatched. The CDR3 is 15 residues long. In germline, CDR1 is MDHEN, CDR2 SYDVKM. The CDR3 region is CASSLYTSVVYEQYF. In DNA form, the CDR3 reads TGTGCCAGCAGTTTATATACTAGCGTTGTCTACGAGCAGTACTTC.

This clone was observed once. This chain connects TRBV27 to TRBJ2-1; 8 nucleotides match TRBD2. CDR1 and CDR2 from the germline V gene are MNHEY and SMNVEV (reference sequence). Trimming cost V 2 bases and J 3 bases; bases outside gene matches: 21. CDR3 length equals 21 residues. CDR3 coding DNA: TGTGCCAGCAGTTTACGGGATAGTCCTGCGGGAGGAACCTCCGACTACAATGAGCAGTTCTTC. Amino acid sequence: CASSLRDSPAGGTSDYNEQFF.

This clone was counted once. V is TRBV15 and J is TRBJ2-7; TRBD1 is a possible D gene (7 bases). Trimming cost V 3 bases and J 3 bases, with 24 bases left between them. CDR3 length equals 18 residues. Per germline, CDR1 LNHNV and CDR2 YYDKDF (reference sequence). The CDR3 nucleotides read TGTGCCACCAGCAGGGCCAGGGGGGCCGGGACAGAAAGCTACGAGCAGTACTTC. Protein: CATSRARGAGTESYEQYF.

V gene TRBV19 combines with J gene TRBJ2-2; 7 bases map to TRBD2. This CDR3 has 17 residues. The V gene's germline CDR1 is LNHDA and CDR2 SQIVND (reference sequence). Trimming took 5 bases from V and 1 from J; bases not matched to a gene: 10. The CDR3 is CASSSPGLAVNTGELFF. CDR3 bases: TGTGCCAGTAGTTCCCCGGGGCTAGCGGTGAACACCGGGGAGCTGTTTTTT. Variable domain in full (rest from reference TRBV19 and TRBJ2-2): DGGITQSPKYLFRKEGQNVTLSCEQNLNHDAMYWYRQDPGQGLRLIYYSQIVNDFQKGDIAEGYSVSREKKESFPLTVTSAQKNPTAFYLCASSSPGLAVNTGELFFGEGSRLTVL.

The chain employs TRBV19 and TRBJ1-5; 7 positions match TRBD1. Per germline, CDR1 LNHDA and CDR2 SQIVND (reference sequence). The CDR3 is made up of 16 amino acids. The V gene end was trimmed by 2 bases and the J gene end by 0 bases; junction bases not matched to a gene: 4. The CDR3 is CASSILTGYSNQPQHF. The CDR3 DNA sequence: TGTGCCAGTAGTATATTGACAGGGTATAGCAATCAGCCCCAGCATTTT.

This clone was counted only a few times. The chain employs TRBV5-1 and TRBJ2-7, with 15 bases lining up with TRBD2. The germline V gene has CDR1 SGHRS and CDR2 YFSETQ. V gave up 0 bases and J gave up 6 bases; unmatched junction bases: 13. The CDR3 is 19 residues long. The DNA of the CDR3 is TGCGCCAGCAGCTTGGAAGGACTAGCGGGAGGGCGGGGGTCCGGCGAGCAGTACTTC. It yields the protein CASSLEGLAGGRGSGEQYF.

The V and J genes are TRBV9 and TRBJ2-7; a possible D gene is TRBD2 (6 bases). Looked up from germline, CDR1 is SGDLS and CDR2 is YYNGEE. The V and J ends lost 4 bases and 6 bases respectively, with 17 bases between them. This CDR3 has 14 amino acids. The CDR3 protein is CASSPRGQGGEQYF. The CDR3 DNA is TGTGCCAGCAGCCCGCGGGGTCAGGGAGGCGAGCAGTACTTC.

This clone appeared a few times. V is TRBV14 and J is TRBJ2-5; D is undetermined. There are 13 residues in the CDR3. The germline V gene encodes CDR1 SGHDN and CDR2 FVKESK. Trimming cost V 4 bases and J 5 bases, with 11 bases left between them. The DNA of the CDR3 is TGTGCCAGCAGCCGGGTTACTGTGGAGACCCAGTACTTC. Translated, it gives CASSRVTVETQYF.

In this sample, this clone turned up once. This may be a read error: a much more frequent sequence differs by one nucleotide. The genes are TRBV11-1 and TRBJ1-1, with 8 positions matching TRBD1. The CDR3 length is 13 residues. Germline V gives CDR1 SGHAT, CDR2 FQDESV (reference sequence). Trimming took 4 bases from V and 4 from J; bases not matched to a gene: 2. The CDR3 here is CASSSDRGTEAFF. The CDR3 nucleotides read TGTGCCAGCAGCTCTGACAGGGGCACTGAAGCTTTCTTT.

This clone was found a few times. The chain uses TRBV30 and TRBJ2-4; TRBD1 agrees at 11 bases. The trim removed 2 bases at V and 9 bases at J, leaving 6 bases unmatched. Germline-derived CDR1 and CDR2 are GTSNPN and SVGIG (reference sequence). The CDR3 loop spans 14 amino acids. CDR3 loop: CAWSPGQGDVIQYF. The DNA for the CDR3 is TGTGCCTGGAGTCCGGGACAGGGGGATGTCATTCAGTACTTC.

This clone was seen only once. The J gene is TRBJ2-3, the V gene TRBV14; D not certain. Germline assignment: CDR1 SGHDN and CDR2 FVKESK. V was cut by 0 bases and J by 2 bases, with 3 bases left in between. The CDR3 is 13 residues long. The CDR3 DNA follows: TGTGCCAGCAGCCAAGATTACACAGATACGCAGTATTTT. It is translated as CASSQDYTDTQYF.

V is TRBV6-6 and J is TRBJ1-5; no clear D gene. This CDR3 has 13 residues. Trimming stripped 2 bases from V and 7 bases from J, with 9 bases between. Germline assignment: CDR1 MNHNY and CDR2 SVGAGI (reference sequence). The CDR3 protein is CASSYGVEQPQHF. The CDR3 DNA is TGTGCCAGCAGTTACGGCGTTGAACAGCCCCAGCATTTT.

A few counts support this clone. The rearrangement joins TRBV7-2 to TRBJ2-1; 7 bases are a match to TRBD2. This CDR3 spans 14 amino acids. Germline V gives CDR1 SGHTA, CDR2 FQGNSA. V was clipped by 5 bases and J by 8 bases; unmatched bases: 9. The CDR3 DNA reads TGTGCCAGCAGCCCCCCGACTAGCCGGGATGAGCAGTTCTTC. Its protein product is CASSPPTSRDEQFF.

A word on this clone: A much larger clone is a single base away; this may be a read error. This specimen includes other DNA sequences encoding the same CDR3. J is TRBJ1-1 and V is TRBV7-6; no reliable D call. Germline values: CDR1 SGHVS, CDR2 FNYEAQ. This CDR3 is built from 13 residues. CDR3: CASSLYSSNEAFF. The CDR3 nucleotides read TGTGCCAGCAGCTTATATTCCAGTAATGAAGCCTTCTTT.

As concerns this clone: Mismatch with germline at one junction end may stem from a read error. The V gene is TRBV6-1, the J gene TRBJ2-7; D is perhaps TRBD2 (6 bases). CDR3 size: 13 residues. Looked up from germline, CDR1 is MNHNS and CDR2 is SASEGT. Here the CDR3 reads CAISEFSGYEQYF. The DNA of the CDR3 is TGTGCCATCAGTGAGTTTAGCGGATACGAGCAGTACTTC.

This rearrangement joins TRBV5-4 to TRBJ2-7; D is unresolved. V lost 0 bases and J lost 7, with 11 bases in between. CDR1 and CDR2 from the germline V gene are SGHNT and YYREEE (reference sequence). CDR3 length equals 13 residues. The CDR3 DNA sequence: TGTGCCAGCAGCTTGGACGCGGCCGGGGAGCAGTACTTC. It yields the protein CASSLDAAGEQYF.

This chain links TRBV7-9 with TRBJ2-1; 8 bases match TRBD2. The germline gives CDR1 SEHNR, CDR2 FQNEAQ (reference sequence). V lost 0 bases to trimming and J lost 6 bases; unmatched junction nucleotides: 10. The CDR3 has 17 residues. For the CDR3, the DNA is TGTGCCAGCAGCTTAGCCCTGACTAGCGATTTGGGCAATGAGCAGTTCTTC. It specifies CASSLALTSDLGNEQFF.